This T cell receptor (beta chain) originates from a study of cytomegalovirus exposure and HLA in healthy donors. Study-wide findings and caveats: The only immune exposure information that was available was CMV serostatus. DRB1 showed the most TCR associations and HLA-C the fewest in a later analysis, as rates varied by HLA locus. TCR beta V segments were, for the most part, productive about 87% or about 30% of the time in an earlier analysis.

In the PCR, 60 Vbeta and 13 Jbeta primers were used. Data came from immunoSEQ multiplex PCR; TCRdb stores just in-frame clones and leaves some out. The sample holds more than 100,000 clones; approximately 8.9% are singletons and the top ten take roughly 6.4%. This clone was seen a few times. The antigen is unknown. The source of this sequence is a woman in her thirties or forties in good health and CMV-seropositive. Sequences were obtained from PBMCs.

CDR3 loop: CASSPREITEAFF. Here the CDR3 DNA reads TGCGCCAGCAGCCCGAGGGAAATCACTGAAGCTTTCTTT. The V gene is TRBV4-1, the J gene TRBJ1-1; the D is unclear. There are 13 residues in the CDR3. Trimming took off 4 bases at V and 4 bases at J, with 10 bases between the two ends. Germline CDR1 reads MGHRA; CDR2 reads YSYEKL.